Below are 19 T cell receptor beta chains sequenced from a single sample in a study of shared clonotypes between healthy human individuals. Generated by immunoSEQ multiplex PCR, the TCRdb table keeps only in-frame clones and is missing some. Here the sample spans about 660,000 clones, around 67% being singletons. The sequenced material came from memory CD4+ T cells sorted from blood. Subset reported: CD45RA-negative fraction. These receptors were collected from a woman younger than 45 in good health.

The chain employs TRBV28 and TRBJ2-3, with 12 bases aligning to TRBD2. V gave up 4 bases and J gave up 4 bases; unmatched junction bases: 15. The V gene's germline CDR1 is MDHEN and CDR2 SYDVKM. The CDR3 is 19 residues long. This CDR3 reads CASSSPFRLAGVRADTQYF. CDR3 bases: TGTGCCAGCAGTTCACCCTTCCGACTAGCGGGAGTGAGGGCAGATACGCAGTATTTT.

V usage is TRBV5-4 and J usage is TRBJ2-3; D is undetermined. V lost 2 bases to trimming and J lost 2 bases, with 15 bases between them. The CDR3 sequence is 16 residues long. Germline lookup yields CDR1 SGHNT and CDR2 YYREEE (reference sequence). Written as DNA, the CDR3 is TGTGCCAGCAGCTTTCGGCGTGGCAAAAACACAGATACGCAGTATTTT. Translating gives CASSFRRGKNTDTQYF.

The chain has TRBV5-5 and TRBJ2-3; the D is unclear. Trimming took off 4 bases at V and 2 bases at J, with 5 bases between the two ends. Germline assignment: CDR1 SGHKS and CDR2 YYEKEE (reference sequence). The CDR3 runs 12 residues. The chain's CDR3 is CASSHDTDTQYF. The CDR3 DNA reads as TGTGCCAGCAGCCACGACACAGATACGCAGTATTTT.

This clone was observed a few times. V usage is TRBV6-1 and J usage is TRBJ2-7; 8 nucleotides agree with TRBD1. The CDR3 is 15 amino acids. Germline V gene data show CDR1 as MNHNS and CDR2 as SASEGT. J was trimmed by 4 bases and V by 4 bases; bases with no gene match: 9. The CDR3 loop reads CASSVNQGAEYEQYF. The CDR3 bases are TGTGCCAGCAGTGTAAACCAGGGGGCGGAGTACGAGCAGTACTTC.

The chain links TRBV2 to TRBJ2-3; 9 positions agree with TRBD2. Germline CDR1 is SNHLY and CDR2 is FYNNEI. The CDR3 spans 14 residues. With 8 bases clipped from V and 7 bases from J, the junction kept 10 bases outside the gene matches. CDR3 nucleotides: TGTGCCAGCGGTGGCGGGAGGGCCTATAATACGCAGTATTTT. Amino acids: CASGGGRAYNTQYF.

This clone was counted a few times. The rearrangement uses TRBV27 and TRBJ1-2; weak D call: TRBD1 (5 bases). V dropped 1 base and J dropped 6 bases, with 15 bases sitting between them. The CDR3 loop spans 15 amino acids. The germline CDR1 and CDR2 sequences are MNHEY and SMNVEV (reference sequence). DNA for the CDR3: TGTGCCAGCAGTTTATACCACAGGCAGGGAGATGGCTACACCTTC. Translated: CASSLYHRQGDGYTF.

This clone came up a few times. This chain joins TRBV2 and TRBJ2-6, with D perhaps matching TRBD2 (6 bases). V was shortened by 8 bases and J by 2 bases, with 10 bases between the two germline ends. The CDR3 length is 14 residues. Germline loops: CDR1 SNHLY, CDR2 FYNNEI. The CDR3 loop reads CASLEGAGANVLTF. DNA for the CDR3: TGTGCCAGCCTGGAGGGAGCTGGGGCCAACGTCCTGACTTTC.

The CDR3 is CASSQLAGGGADTQYF. The CDR3 region has the DNA TGTGCCAGCAGTCAACTAGCGGGAGGAGGGGCAGATACGCAGTATTTT. This chain connects TRBV6-4 to TRBJ2-3, with TRBD2 matching over 12 bases. The CDR3 has 16 amino acids. Trimming cost V 5 bases and J 4 bases; bases outside gene matches: 7. CDR1 and CDR2 from the germline V gene are MRHNA and SNTAGT.

This clone occurred once. The CDR3 DNA is TGTGCCAGTAGTATATCGGGACAAGCATATAGCAATCAGCCCCAGCATTTT. Encoded protein: CASSISGQAYSNQPQHF. The V gene is TRBV19, the J gene TRBJ1-5; possible D gene TRBD1, 6 bases. The V end lost 2 bases, the J end lost 0 bases, and 14 bases lay between the germline ends. This CDR3 comprises 17 residues. Per germline, CDR1 LNHDA and CDR2 SQIVND (reference sequence).

The J gene is TRBJ2-7, the V gene TRBV19, with TRBD2 matching over 11 bases. Germline CDR1 and CDR2: LNHDA and SQIVND (reference sequence). V dropped 6 bases and J dropped 3; count of bases not matched to a gene: 10. CDR3 length: 16 amino acids. The CDR3 bases are TGTGCCAGTAGAAAGACCGGGACTAGCGGCAACTACGAGCAGTACTTC. This encodes CASRKTGTSGNYEQYF.

The gene calls are TRBV4-1 and TRBJ1-5; possibly TRBD1 for D (6 bases). The germline V gene has CDR1 MGHRA and CDR2 YSYEKL. This CDR3 is 15 amino acids long. Between the trimmed V and J ends, which lost 5 bases and 4 bases, there was a span of 15 bases. The CDR3 sequence is CASSYSGEGNQPQHF. The CDR3, as DNA: TGCGCCAGCAGCTACTCAGGGGAAGGGAATCAGCCCCAGCATTTT.

The chain employs TRBV19 and TRBJ2-7, with D uncertain. CDR3 length equals 14 residues. V was clipped by 1 base and J by 1 base, with 8 bases between them. Germline V gene sequence: CDR1 LNHDA, CDR2 SQIVND (reference sequence). The CDR3 loop reads CASSIVGFSYEQYF. DNA of the CDR3: TGTGCCAGTAGTATAGTCGGCTTTTCCTACGAGCAGTACTTC.

As DNA, the CDR3 is TGTGCCAGCAGTTTAACTGGGACAGTCAATCAGCCCCAGCATTTT. It specifies CASSLTGTVNQPQHF. This chain joins TRBV6-6 and TRBJ1-5, with TRBD1 matching 7 bases. V gave up 4 bases and J gave up 3 bases; unmatched junction bases: 6. The CDR3 runs to 15 residues. In germline, CDR1 is MNHNY, CDR2 SVGAGI (reference sequence).

The chain is built from TRBV12-2 and TRBJ2-1; the D call TRBD2 from the table was never checked on the DNA. TRBV12-2 is listed as a pseudogene. The CDR3 has 17 amino acids. CDR3 in amino acids: CASRTPRGLARPREQFF. In DNA form, the CDR3 reads TGTGCAAGTCGCACCCCCCGAGGACTAGCCCGACCCCGGGAGCAGTTCTTC.

With respect to this clone: This sample includes further DNA sequences coding for the same CDR3. CDR3 coding DNA: TGTGCCAGCAGTTACTCGGGACAGTGGGGCTACACCTTC. This encodes CASSYSGQWGYTF. The chain employs TRBV6-5 and TRBJ1-2; TRBD1 matches 7 bases. V was pared by 0 bases and J by 8 bases, with 3 bases of the junction left unmatched. The CDR3 loop spans 13 amino acids. CDR1 is MNHEY, CDR2 SVGAGI, per germline.

The J gene is TRBJ1-3, the V gene TRBV5-1; tentatively, D is TRBD1 (5 bases). This CDR3 has 17 amino acids. V gave up 4 bases and J gave up 2 bases, with 19 bases separating them. CDR1 SGHRS and CDR2 YFSETQ come from the germline V gene. This CDR3 is CASSPASGSGTGNTIYF. CDR3 in DNA: TGCGCCAGCAGCCCGGCCTCGGGTTCAGGGACTGGAAACACCATATATTTT.

The chain uses TRBV20-1 and TRBJ1-1; TRBD1 aligns across 8 bases. The germline V gene has CDR1 DFQATT and CDR2 SNEGSKA (reference sequence). This CDR3 has 11 amino acids. J lost 10 bases, V lost 5 bases, and 6 bases had no gene match. CDR3 bases: TGCAGTGCTGACAGGGGCGGAGGAGCTTTCTTT. This codes for CSADRGGGAFF.

The chain recombines TRBV4-2 with TRBJ2-1; TRBD2 agrees at 9 bases. Germline CDR1 reads LGHNA; CDR2 reads YNFKEQ. The V and J ends lost 0 bases and 0 bases, in that order; junction bases with no gene match: 3. The CDR3 totals 17 residues. The CDR3 is CASSQDRAGGSYNEQFF. Written as DNA, the CDR3 is TGTGCCAGCAGCCAAGACAGAGCGGGAGGCTCCTACAATGAGCAGTTCTTC.

This clone has just a few counts. The chain uses TRBV7-9 and TRBJ2-7, with 8 bases matching TRBD2. The CDR3 has 15 amino acids. Trimming cost V 5 bases and J 4 bases; bases outside gene matches: 10. Germline CDR1 is SEHNR and CDR2 is FQNEAQ (reference sequence). CDR3 DNA: TGTGCCAGCAGCCTTAGCGGGACGGGAACTTACGAGCAGTACTTC. Protein: CASSLSGTGTYEQYF.